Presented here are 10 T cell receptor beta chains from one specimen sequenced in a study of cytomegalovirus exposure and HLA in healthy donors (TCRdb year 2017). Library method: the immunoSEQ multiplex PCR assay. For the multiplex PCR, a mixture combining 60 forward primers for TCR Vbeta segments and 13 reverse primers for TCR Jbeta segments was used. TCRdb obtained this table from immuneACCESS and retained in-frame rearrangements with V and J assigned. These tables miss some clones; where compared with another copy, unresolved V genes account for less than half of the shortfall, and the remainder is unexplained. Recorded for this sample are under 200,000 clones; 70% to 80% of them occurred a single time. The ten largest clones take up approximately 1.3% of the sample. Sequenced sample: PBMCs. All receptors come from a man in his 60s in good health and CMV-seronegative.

The DNA of the CDR3 is TGTGCCAGCAGCTCGATGGGACAGTCCTACGAGCAGTACTTC. Translation gives CASSSMGQSYEQYF. This chain joins TRBV7-2 and TRBJ2-7, with TRBD1 identical over 7 bases. The CDR3 loop spans 14 amino acids. V lost 4 bases to trimming and J lost 1 base; unmatched junction nucleotides: 4. In germline, CDR1 is SGHTA, CDR2 FQGNSA.

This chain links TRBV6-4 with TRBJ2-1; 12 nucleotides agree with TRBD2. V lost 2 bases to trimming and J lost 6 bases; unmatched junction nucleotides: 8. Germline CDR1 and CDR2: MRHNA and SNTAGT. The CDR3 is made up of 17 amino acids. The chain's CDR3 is CASSDRLAGGPGNEQFF. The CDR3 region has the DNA TGTGCCAGCAGTGACCGGCTAGCGGGAGGGCCGGGCAATGAGCAGTTCTTC.

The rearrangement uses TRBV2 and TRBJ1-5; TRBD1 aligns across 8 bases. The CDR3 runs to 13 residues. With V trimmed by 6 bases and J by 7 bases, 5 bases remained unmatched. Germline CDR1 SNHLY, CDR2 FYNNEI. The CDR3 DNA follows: TGTGCCAGCAGACAAGGACAGGGCCAGCCCCAGCATTTT. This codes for CASRQGQGQPQHF.

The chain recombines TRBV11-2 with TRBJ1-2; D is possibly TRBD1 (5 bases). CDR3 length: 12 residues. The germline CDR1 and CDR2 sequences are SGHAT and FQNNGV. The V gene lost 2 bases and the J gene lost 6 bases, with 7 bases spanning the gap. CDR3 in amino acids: CASSLSRDGYTF. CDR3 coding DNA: TGTGCCAGCAGCTTATCCAGGGATGGCTACACCTTC.

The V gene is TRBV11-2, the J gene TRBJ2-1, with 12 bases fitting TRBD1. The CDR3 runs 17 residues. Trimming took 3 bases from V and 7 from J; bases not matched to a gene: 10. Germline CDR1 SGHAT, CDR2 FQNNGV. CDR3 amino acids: CASSFQVGQGARNEQFF. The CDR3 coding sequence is TGTGCCAGCAGCTTCCAAGTGGGACAGGGGGCTCGAAATGAGCAGTTCTTC.

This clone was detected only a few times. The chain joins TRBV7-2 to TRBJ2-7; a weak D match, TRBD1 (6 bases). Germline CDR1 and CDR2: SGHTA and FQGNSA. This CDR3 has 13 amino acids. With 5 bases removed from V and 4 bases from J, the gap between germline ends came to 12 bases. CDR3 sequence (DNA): TGTGCCAGCAGCCCCGGACAGCGTTACGAGCAGTACTTC. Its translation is CASSPGQRYEQYF.

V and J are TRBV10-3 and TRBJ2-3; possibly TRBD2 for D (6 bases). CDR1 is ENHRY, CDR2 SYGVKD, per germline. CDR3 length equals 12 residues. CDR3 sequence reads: CTAGKCTDTQYF. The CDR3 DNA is TGTACAGCGGGTAAGTGCACAGATACGCAGTATTTT.

CDR3 in amino acids: CASSKGGRTGSHTGELFF. CDR3 in DNA: TGTGCCAGCAGCAAAGGGGGGCGGACAGGGTCGCACACCGGGGAGCTGTTTTTT. The gene calls are TRBV21-1 and TRBJ2-2; the table's D call, TRBD1, has no DNA check behind it. TRBV21-1 is classified as a pseudogene. The CDR3 runs 18 residues.

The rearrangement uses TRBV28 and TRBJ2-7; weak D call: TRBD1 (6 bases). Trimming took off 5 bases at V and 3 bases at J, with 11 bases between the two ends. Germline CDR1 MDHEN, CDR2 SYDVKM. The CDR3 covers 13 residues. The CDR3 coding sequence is TGTGCCAGCAGTATAGGACAGTTCTACGAGCAGTACTTC. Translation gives CASSIGQFYEQYF. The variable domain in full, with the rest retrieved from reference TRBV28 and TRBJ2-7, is DVKVTQSSRYLVKRTGEKVFLECVQDMDHENMFWYRQDPGLGLRLIYFSYDVKMKEKGDIPEGYSVSREKKERFSLILESASTNQTSMYLCASSIGQFYEQYFGPGTRLTVT.

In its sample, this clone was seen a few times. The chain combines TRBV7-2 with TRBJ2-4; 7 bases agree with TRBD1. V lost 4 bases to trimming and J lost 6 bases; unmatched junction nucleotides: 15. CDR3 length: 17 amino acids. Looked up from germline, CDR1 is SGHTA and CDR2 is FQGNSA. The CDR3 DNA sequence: TGTGCCAGCAGCTCCCACGGTTTAAGGGGGCGCGGAAACATTCAGTACTTC. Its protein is CASSSHGLRGRGNIQYF.